A selection of T cell receptor beta chains follows, all from one sample in a study of blood T cell repertoires in COVID-19. TCRdb's table, derived via immunoSEQ multiplex PCR, lists solely in-frame clones and lacks some. The sample has around 67,000 clones, approximately 82% seen once. Sequences were obtained from peripheral blood. The receptors stem from a man aged 45-60 years with active COVID-19. Each CDR3 is given with its conserved first and last residue. D genes are given only for firm matches. Not every row has a clone size; where given, it reads once, few, many or a size class.

j_call: TRBJ2-1; clone_size: -; v_call: TRBV29-1; d_call: TRBD1; cdr3_nt: TGCAGCGGGGGGACAGGGAATGAGCAGTTCTTC; cdr3_aa: CSGGTGNEQFF
j_call: TRBJ1-2; clone_size: -; v_call: TRBV7-6; d_call: TRBD1; cdr3_nt: TGTGCCAGCAGCTTAGATGTCCCGACAGGGAAGGATGGCTACACCTTC; cdr3_aa: CASSLDVPTGKDGYTF
j_call: TRBJ2-2; clone_size: -; v_call: TRBV15; d_call: TRBD2; cdr3_nt: TGTGCCACCAGCAGAGATCCCGGGACTAGCGCCCCCGGGGAGCTGTTTTTT; cdr3_aa: CATSRDPGTSAPGELFF
j_call: TRBJ1-2; clone_size: -; v_call: TRBV6-1; d_call: -; cdr3_nt: TGTGCCAGCAGTGAAGCAGGGGGACATAAAGGCTACACCTTC; cdr3_aa: CASSEAGGHKGYTF
j_call: TRBJ1-4; clone_size: -; v_call: TRBV5-1; d_call: -; cdr3_nt: TGCGCCAGCAGCTTGGCCAGGAATGGCGCGGGTAATGAAAAACTGTTTTTT; cdr3_aa: CASSLARNGAGNEKLFF
j_call: TRBJ2-3; clone_size: -; v_call: TRBV6-4; d_call: -; cdr3_nt: TGTGCCAGCAGCGCTTCTGCGGGCACAGATACGCAGTATTTT; cdr3_aa: CASSASAGTDTQYF
j_call: TRBJ2-7; clone_size: -; v_call: TRBV2; d_call: -; cdr3_nt: TGTGCCAGCATTGGATACAGGCCAGGCGAGCAGTACTTC; cdr3_aa: CASIGYRPGEQYF
j_call: TRBJ2-5; clone_size: -; v_call: TRBV5-1; d_call: -; cdr3_nt: TGCGCCAGCAGCTGGGGGGACTTAAGGAGGGACTTC; cdr3_aa: CASSWGDLRRDF
j_call: TRBJ2-3; clone_size: -; v_call: TRBV28; d_call: -; cdr3_nt: TGTGCCAGCCGCGAAACAGGGCGCACGCAGTATTTT; cdr3_aa: CASRETGRTQYF
j_call: TRBJ2-1; clone_size: -; v_call: TRBV28; d_call: TRBD2; cdr3_nt: TGTGCCAGCAGTTTAGGGACTAGCGGGAAGACTGAGCAGTTCTTC; cdr3_aa: CASSLGTSGKTEQFF
j_call: TRBJ1-2; clone_size: -; v_call: TRBV11-1; d_call: -; cdr3_nt: TGTGCCAGCAGCTTAAATGTCGCTAACTATGGCTACACCTTC; cdr3_aa: CASSLNVANYGYTF
j_call: TRBJ2-3; clone_size: -; v_call: TRBV6-4; d_call: -; cdr3_nt: TGTGCCAGCAGTGACTCGGCCACAGATACGCAGTATTTT; cdr3_aa: CASSDSATDTQYF
j_call: TRBJ2-7; clone_size: -; v_call: TRBV18; d_call: -; cdr3_nt: TGTGCCAGCTCACCAACCCGCAGGGATGACGAGCAGTACTTC; cdr3_aa: CASSPTRRDDEQYF
j_call: TRBJ1-2; clone_size: -; v_call: TRBV25-1; d_call: TRBD1; cdr3_nt: TGTGCCAGCAGCCTGACAGGGGGAGCGGGCTACACCTTC; cdr3_aa: CASSLTGGAGYTF
j_call: TRBJ1-1; clone_size: -; v_call: TRBV5-1; d_call: TRBD1; cdr3_nt: TGCGCCAGCAGGCAGCAGGGGGACGTACGGTCTGAAGCTTTCTTT; cdr3_aa: CASRQQGDVRSEAFF
j_call: TRBJ2-7; clone_size: -; v_call: TRBV6-2/TRBV6-3; d_call: TRBD2; cdr3_nt: TGTGCCAGCAGCCGTCTCCGGACTAGCGGGAGAAACACCTACGAGCAGTACTTC; cdr3_aa: CASSRLRTSGRNTYEQYF
j_call: TRBJ2-4; clone_size: few; v_call: TRBV19; d_call: -; cdr3_nt: TGTGCCAGTAGAGTTCCGGGGGTAGCCAAAAACATTCAGTACTTC; cdr3_aa: CASRVPGVAKNIQYF
j_call: TRBJ1-2; clone_size: -; v_call: TRBV7-2; d_call: -; cdr3_nt: TGTGCCAGCAGCCTAACTACCTCCGGGGAGTCCTATGGCTACACCTTC; cdr3_aa: CASSLTTSGESYGYTF
j_call: TRBJ1-1; clone_size: -; v_call: TRBV6-1; d_call: -; cdr3_nt: TGTGCCAGCAGTGAAGGAGGCCAGAACACTGAAGCTTTCTTT; cdr3_aa: CASSEGGQNTEAFF
j_call: TRBJ2-3; clone_size: -; v_call: TRBV6-4; d_call: TRBD2; cdr3_nt: TGTGCCAGCAGTATCGGAGCGGGAGGGCCCGATACGCAGTATTTT; cdr3_aa: CASSIGAGGPDTQYF
j_call: TRBJ1-5; clone_size: -; v_call: TRBV28; d_call: -; cdr3_nt: TGTACAGGCAGTTCGGGCAATCAGCCCCAGCATTTT; cdr3_aa: CTGSSGNQPQHF
j_call: TRBJ2-7; clone_size: -; v_call: TRBV27; d_call: TRBD2; cdr3_nt: TGTGCCAGCAGCAATAGCGGGAGGGCGGGAGACGAGCAGTACTTC; cdr3_aa: CASSNSGRAGDEQYF
j_call: TRBJ2-3; clone_size: -; v_call: TRBV7-9; d_call: -; cdr3_nt: TGTGCCAGCAGCCAGGACTCCCCCCCAGATACGCAGTATTTT; cdr3_aa: CASSQDSPPDTQYF
j_call: TRBJ2-2; clone_size: -; v_call: TRBV3-1/TRBV3-2; d_call: TRBD2; cdr3_nt: TGTGCCAGCAGCCTCGGGACTAGCGGGAGCAGGGAGCTGTTTTTT; cdr3_aa: CASSLGTSGSRELFF
j_call: TRBJ2-7; clone_size: -; v_call: TRBV23-1; d_call: -; cdr3_nt: TGCGCCAGCAGTTCGGGTCGACCTTTCTACGAGCAGTACTTC; cdr3_aa: CASSSGRPFYEQYF
j_call: TRBJ1-6; clone_size: -; v_call: TRBV6-5; d_call: -; cdr3_nt: TGTGCCAGCAGTTACTCGCGGGGGGGACCCCAGCCCCTCCACTTT; cdr3_aa: CASSYSRGGPQPLHF
j_call: TRBJ2-2; clone_size: -; v_call: TRBV5-1; d_call: -; cdr3_nt: TGCGCCAGCAGCATTCTAGACAGCACCGGGGAGCTGTTTTTT; cdr3_aa: CASSILDSTGELFF
j_call: TRBJ1-1; clone_size: -; v_call: TRBV12-3/TRBV12-4; d_call: -; cdr3_nt: TGTGCCAGTCTTACGGGAAACACTGAAGCTTTCTTT; cdr3_aa: CASLTGNTEAFF
j_call: TRBJ1-2; clone_size: -; v_call: TRBV11-2; d_call: TRBD1; cdr3_nt: TGTGCCAGCAGCCCCCGGACAGGGGGCCGAGCTAACTATGGCTACACCTTC; cdr3_aa: CASSPRTGGRANYGYTF
j_call: TRBJ2-7; clone_size: -; v_call: TRBV7-2; d_call: -; cdr3_nt: TGTGCCAGCAGCTTAGGCAGGGCCTCCTACGAGCAGTACTTC; cdr3_aa: CASSLGRASYEQYF
j_call: TRBJ2-3; clone_size: once; v_call: TRBV6-6; d_call: -; cdr3_nt: TGTGCCAGCAGTCTCCCCGGGCGGGTCCCCACAGATACGCAGTATTTT; cdr3_aa: CASSLPGRVPTDTQYF
j_call: TRBJ1-5; clone_size: -; v_call: TRBV19; d_call: TRBD1; cdr3_nt: TGTGCCAGTACTCGGGACAGGGAAAATCAGCCCCAGCATTTT; cdr3_aa: CASTRDRENQPQHF
j_call: TRBJ2-7; clone_size: -; v_call: TRBV20-1; d_call: TRBD2; cdr3_nt: TGCAGTGCTAGTGAACTAGCGGGAGGTTACGAGCAGTACTTC; cdr3_aa: CSASELAGGYEQYF
j_call: TRBJ2-1; clone_size: few; v_call: TRBV19; d_call: TRBD1; cdr3_nt: TGTGCCAGTAGTAAGGGACAGGGGGGGGCCTACAATGAGCAGTTCTTC; cdr3_aa: CASSKGQGGAYNEQFF
j_call: TRBJ2-2; clone_size: -; v_call: TRBV6-5; d_call: -; cdr3_nt: TGTGCCAGCGGACCACAGGGCAGAGCCGGGGAGCTGTTTTTT; cdr3_aa: CASGPQGRAGELFF
j_call: TRBJ2-5; clone_size: -; v_call: TRBV2; d_call: -; cdr3_nt: TGTGCCAGCAATCTGCCAGTGCCAGAGACCCAGTACTTC; cdr3_aa: CASNLPVPETQYF
j_call: TRBJ2-7; clone_size: -; v_call: TRBV3-1/TRBV3-2; d_call: TRBD1; cdr3_nt: TGTGCCAGCAGCCGAGGGACAGGGGCGGTTTACGAGCAGTACTTC; cdr3_aa: CASSRGTGAVYEQYF
j_call: TRBJ2-6; clone_size: -; v_call: TRBV10-3; d_call: -; cdr3_nt: TGTGCCATCGCAGGGGCCACCTTCTCTGGGGCCAACGTCCTGACTTTC; cdr3_aa: CAIAGATFSGANVLTF
j_call: TRBJ2-6; clone_size: -; v_call: TRBV25-1; d_call: TRBD1; cdr3_nt: TGTGCCAGCAGTGACGAGACAGGGGCCGCCTCTGGGGCCAACGTCCTGACTTTC; cdr3_aa: CASSDETGAASGANVLTF
j_call: TRBJ2-3; clone_size: -; v_call: TRBV19; d_call: -; cdr3_nt: TGTGCCAGTAACCCACGCCGTGGGGCCACAGATACGCAGTATTTT; cdr3_aa: CASNPRRGATDTQYF